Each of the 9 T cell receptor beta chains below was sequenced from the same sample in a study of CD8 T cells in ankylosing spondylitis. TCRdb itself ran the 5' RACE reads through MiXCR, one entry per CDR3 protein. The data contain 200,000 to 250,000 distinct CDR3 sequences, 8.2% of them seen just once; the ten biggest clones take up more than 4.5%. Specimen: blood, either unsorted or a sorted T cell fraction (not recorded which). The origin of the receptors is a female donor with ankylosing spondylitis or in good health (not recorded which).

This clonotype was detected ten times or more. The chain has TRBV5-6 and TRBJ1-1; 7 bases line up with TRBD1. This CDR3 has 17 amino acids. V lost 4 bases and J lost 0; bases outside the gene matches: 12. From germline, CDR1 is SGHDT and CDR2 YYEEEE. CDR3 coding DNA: TGTGCCAGCAGCCTTTTGAGACAGGGCGGCATGAACACTGAAGCTTTCTTT. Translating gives CASSLLRQGGMNTEAFF.

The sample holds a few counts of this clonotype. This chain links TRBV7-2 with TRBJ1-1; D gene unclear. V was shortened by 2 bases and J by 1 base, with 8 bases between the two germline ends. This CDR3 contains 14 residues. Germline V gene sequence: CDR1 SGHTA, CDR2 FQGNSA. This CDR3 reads CASSLYPRNTEAFF. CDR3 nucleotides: TGTGCCAGCAGCTTATATCCCCGGAACACTGAAGCTTTCTTT.

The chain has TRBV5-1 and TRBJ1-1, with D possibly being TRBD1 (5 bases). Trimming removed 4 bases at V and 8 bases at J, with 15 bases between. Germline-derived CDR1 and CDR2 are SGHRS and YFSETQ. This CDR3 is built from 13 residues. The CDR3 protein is CASSPGTSDEAFF. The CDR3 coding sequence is TGCGCCAGCAGCCCAGGGACCTCTGACGAAGCTTTCTTT. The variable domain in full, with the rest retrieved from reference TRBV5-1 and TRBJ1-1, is KAGVTQTPRYLIKTRGQQVTLSCSPISGHRSVSWYQQTPGQGLQFLFEYFSETQRNKGNFPGRFSGRQFSNSRSEMNVSTLELGDSALYLCASSPGTSDEAFFGQGTRLTVV.

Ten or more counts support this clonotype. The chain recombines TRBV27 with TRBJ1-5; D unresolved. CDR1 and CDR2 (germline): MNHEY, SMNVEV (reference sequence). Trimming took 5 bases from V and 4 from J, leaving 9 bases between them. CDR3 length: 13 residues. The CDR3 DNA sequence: TGTGCCAGCAGTGGGAGGGCGAATCAGCCCCAGCATTTT. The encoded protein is CASSGRANQPQHF.

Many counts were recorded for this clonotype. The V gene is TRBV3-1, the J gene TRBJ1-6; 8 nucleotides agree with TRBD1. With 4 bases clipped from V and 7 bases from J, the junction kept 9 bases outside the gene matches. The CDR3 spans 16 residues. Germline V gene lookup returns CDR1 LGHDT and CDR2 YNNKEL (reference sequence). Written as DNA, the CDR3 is TGTGCCAGCAGCCCGGACAGGGATGGGGGCAATTCACCCCTCCACTTT. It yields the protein CASSPDRDGGNSPLHF. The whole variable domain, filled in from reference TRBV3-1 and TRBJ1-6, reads DTAVSQTPKYLVTQMGNDKSIKCEQNLGHDTMYWYKQDSKKFLKIMFSYNNKELIINETVPNRFSPKSPDKAHLNLHINSLELGDSAVYFCASSPDRDGGNSPLHFGNGTRLTVT.

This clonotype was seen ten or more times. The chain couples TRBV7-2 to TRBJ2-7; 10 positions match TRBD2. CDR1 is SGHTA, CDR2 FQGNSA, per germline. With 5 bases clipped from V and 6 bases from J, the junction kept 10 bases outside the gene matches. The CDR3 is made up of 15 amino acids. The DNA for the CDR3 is TGTGCCAGCAGCCTCGAGGGGCTAGCGGGAGTCGAGCAGTACTTC. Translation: CASSLEGLAGVEQYF.

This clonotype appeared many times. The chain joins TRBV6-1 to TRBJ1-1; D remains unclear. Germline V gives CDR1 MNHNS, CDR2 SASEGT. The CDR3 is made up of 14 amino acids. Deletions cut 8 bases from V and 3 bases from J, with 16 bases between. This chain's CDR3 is CASSFGRHYTEAFF. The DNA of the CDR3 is TGTGCCAGCTCCTTCGGCCGGCACTACACTGAAGCTTTCTTT.

The chain's CDR3 is CSARVLSGRRAGGDEQYF. The CDR3 nucleotides are TGCAGTGCTAGAGTTCTATCAGGGCGGAGGGCGGGAGGCGACGAGCAGTACTTC. V usage is TRBV20-1 and J usage is TRBJ2-7; 8 nucleotides align to TRBD2. V dropped 1 base and J dropped 5; count of bases not matched to a gene: 19. Germline CDR1 reads DFQATT; CDR2 reads SNEGSKA (reference sequence). The CDR3 is 18 residues long.

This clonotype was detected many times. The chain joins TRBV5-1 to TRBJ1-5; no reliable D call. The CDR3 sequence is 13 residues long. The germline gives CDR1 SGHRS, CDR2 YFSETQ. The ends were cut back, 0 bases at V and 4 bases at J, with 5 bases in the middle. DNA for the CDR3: TGCGCCAGCAGCTTGGGCGAGAATCAGCCCCAGCATTTT. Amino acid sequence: CASSLGENQPQHF.